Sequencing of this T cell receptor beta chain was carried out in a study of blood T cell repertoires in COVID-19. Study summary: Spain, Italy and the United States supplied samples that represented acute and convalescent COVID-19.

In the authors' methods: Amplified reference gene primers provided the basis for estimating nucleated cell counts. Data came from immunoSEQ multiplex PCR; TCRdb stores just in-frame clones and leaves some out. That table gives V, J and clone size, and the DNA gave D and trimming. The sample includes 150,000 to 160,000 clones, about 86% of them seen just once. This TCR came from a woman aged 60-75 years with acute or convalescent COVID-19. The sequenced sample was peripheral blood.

DNA for the CDR3: TGTGCCAGCAGCGCGGGTCGGTATAATTCACCCCTCCACTTT. Residues: CASSAGRYNSPLHF. The chain combines TRBV6-5 with TRBJ1-6; D not resolved. Germline values: CDR1 MNHEY, CDR2 SVGAGI. V shed 6 bases and J shed 4 bases, with 10 bases lying between them. The CDR3 totals 14 residues.